This is a list of T cell receptor beta chains from one sample in a study of control samples from healthy donors and cancer patients. Assay: immunoSEQ multiplex PCR; the TCRdb copy retains only in-frame clones and omits some. The sample carries approximately 89,000 clones, more than 70% recorded once. The sample was blood. The origin of the receptors is a man over 45 in good health. The CDR3 runs from the conserved cysteine through the conserved F or W. A D gene is named only where the DNA matches it firmly. Not all rows give a size; the values are once, few, many and, for expanded clones, a class.

j_gene	abundance	d_gene	v_gene	CDR3aa	CDR3nt
TRBJ1-3	NA	NA	TRBV30	CAWSLVLGNTIYF	TGTGCCTGGAGTTTGGTTCTGGGAAACACCATATATTTT
TRBJ1-6	NA	NA	TRBV5-5	CASNPMSGPNSPLHF	TGTGCCAGCAACCCAATGTCTGGGCCCAATTCACCCCTCCACTTT
TRBJ2-1	NA	NA	TRBV29-1	CSVDSEGFAFF	TGCAGCGTTGATTCAGAGGGGTTTGCGTTCTTC
TRBJ1-5	NA	TRBD1	TRBV7-2	CASSLATGGNQPQHF	TGTGCCAGCAGCTTAGCGACAGGGGGCAATCAGCCCCAGCATTTT
TRBJ2-6	NA	NA	TRBV4-2	CASSQDRDSGGANVLTF	TGTGCCAGCAGCCAAGATCGGGATTCGGGTGGGGCCAACGTCCTGACTTTC
TRBJ2-1	NA	TRBD2	TRBV3-1/TRBV3-2	CASSREGLAGAYNEQFF	TGTGCCAGCAGCCGAGAAGGACTAGCGGGGGCCTACAATGAGCAGTTCTTC
TRBJ1-1	NA	NA	TRBV5-4	CASSLPTPAQGEAFF	TGTGCCAGCAGCTTACCGACCCCCGCTCAGGGAGAAGCTTTCTTT
TRBJ1-5	NA	NA	TRBV24-1	CATSDRVSNQPQHF	TGTGCCACCAGTGATAGGGTAAGCAATCAGCCCCAGCATTTT
TRBJ1-2	NA	TRBD1	TRBV9	CASSGMGTGFKVYGYTF	TGTGCCAGCAGCGGGATGGGGACAGGGTTTAAGGTCTATGGCTACACCTTC
TRBJ1-1	NA	NA	TRBV29-1	CSVDRNTEAFF	TGCAGCGTTGATCGTAACACTGAAGCTTTCTTT
TRBJ1-2	NA	TRBD1	TRBV6-5	CASSLQGFYTF	TGTGCCAGCAGTTTACAGGGGTTCTACACCTTC
TRBJ2-1	NA	TRBD2	TRBV9	CASSVSGLAGVTYNEQFF	TGTGCCAGCAGCGTATCGGGACTAGCGGGAGTGACCTACAATGAGCAGTTCTTC
TRBJ2-1	NA	TRBD2	TRBV7-3	CASSSLKAGGTSYNEQFF	TGTGCCAGCAGCTCCCTTAAAGCGGGAGGGACCTCCTACAATGAGCAGTTCTTC
TRBJ1-1	NA	TRBD1	TRBV2	CASSDQGQGYTEAFF	TGTGCCAGCAGTGATCAGGGACAGGGGTATACTGAAGCTTTCTTT
TRBJ2-1	once	TRBD1	TRBV28	CASTSRRGQGLNEQFF	TGTGCCAGCACCTCAAGGAGGGGACAGGGCCTCAATGAGCAGTTCTTC
TRBJ1-1	NA	TRBD1	TRBV28	CASSFQGQGGTEAFF	TGTGCCAGCAGTTTTCAGGGCCAGGGGGGCACTGAAGCTTTCTTT
TRBJ1-2	NA	NA	TRBV11-2	CASRPLGGANYGYTF	TGTGCCAGCAGACCCTTGGGGGGAGCTAACTATGGCTACACCTTC
TRBJ2-1	NA	TRBD2	TRBV11-3	CASSPYGTSYSYNEQFF	TGTGCCAGCAGCCCTTACGGGACTAGCTACTCCTACAATGAGCAGTTCTTC
TRBJ1-2	NA	NA	TRBV2	CASSQQGYYGYTF	TGTGCCAGCAGCCAACAGGGCTACTATGGCTACACCTTC
TRBJ2-3	NA	TRBD1	TRBV13	CASSMGTRGRDTQYF	TGTGCCAGCAGCATGGGAACCAGGGGGCGGGATACGCAGTATTTT
TRBJ1-6	few	TRBD1	TRBV2	CASSTQGARSPLHF	TGTGCCAGCAGTACACAGGGGGCTCGTTCACCCCTCCACTTT
TRBJ2-1	NA	NA	TRBV5-1	CASSLDPPPGSEQFF	TGCGCCAGCAGCTTGGACCCCCCTCCCGGTTCTGAGCAGTTCTTC
TRBJ1-1	NA	NA	TRBV13	CASSLGGLNTEAFF	TGTGCCAGCAGCTTAGGAGGACTGAACACTGAAGCTTTCTTT
TRBJ2-1	NA	TRBD2	TRBV5-6	CASSPGLAGDEQFF	TGTGCCAGCAGCCCCGGACTAGCGGGAGATGAGCAGTTCTTC
TRBJ1-1	NA	NA	TRBV2	CASTLDLRNTEAFF	TGTGCCAGCACCCTGGACTTAAGGAACACTGAAGCTTTCTTT
TRBJ1-2	NA	NA	TRBV10-1	CASSESGIPYGYTF	TGCGCCAGCAGTGAGTCTGGCATTCCCTATGGCTACACCTTC
TRBJ2-1	NA	TRBD1	TRBV11-3	CASSPRERQGSQFF	TGTGCCAGCAGCCCTCGCGAGAGACAGGGAAGTCAGTTCTTC
TRBJ2-3	NA	NA	TRBV11-3	CASSLSMDTDTQYF	TGTGCCAGCAGCCTCTCTATGGACACAGATACGCAGTATTTT
TRBJ2-1	few	TRBD2	TRBV23-1	CASTATSGDEQFF	TGCGCCAGCACCGCTACCAGCGGGGATGAGCAGTTCTTC
TRBJ1-1	NA	NA	TRBV24-1	CATSDLRGTEAFF	TGTGCCACCAGTGATTTGCGTGGTACTGAAGCTTTCTTT
TRBJ1-3	NA	NA	TRBV30	CAWSIQGNTIYF	TGTGCCTGGAGTATACAGGGAAACACCATATATTTT
TRBJ2-1	NA	NA	TRBV5-1	CASSLTGFNEQFF	TGCGCCAGCAGTTTGACCGGGTTCAATGAGCAGTTCTTC
TRBJ1-1	NA	NA	TRBV18	CASSPTVENTEAFF	TGTGCCAGCTCACCTACGGTAGAGAACACTGAAGCTTTCTTT
TRBJ2-1	NA	NA	TRBV2	CASSEEGRYNEQFF	TGTGCCAGCAGTGAGGAGGGGCGCTACAATGAGCAGTTCTTC
TRBJ2-3	NA	NA	TRBV18	CASSVGVSSSTDTQYF	TGTGCCAGCTCAGTCGGGGTCTCCTCTAGCACAGATACGCAGTATTTT
TRBJ2-7	NA	TRBD2	TRBV2	CASSAGLAGTVAQYF	TGTGCCAGCAGTGCGGGACTAGCGGGAACGGTGGCGCAGTACTTC
TRBJ1-3	NA	NA	TRBV7-9	CASSLVPDSGNTIYF	TGTGCCAGCAGCTTAGTCCCAGATTCTGGAAACACCATATATTTT
TRBJ1-3	NA	NA	TRBV14	CASSLNPGHRISGNTIYF	TGTGCCAGCAGCTTAAATCCGGGACACCGGATCTCTGGAAACACCATATATTTT
TRBJ2-1	NA	TRBD1	TRBV15	CATSRVGQVVNNEQFF	TGTGCCACCAGCAGAGTCGGACAGGTAGTTAACAATGAGCAGTTCTTC
TRBJ1-5	NA	TRBD1	TRBV7-2	CASSDLDRGNQPQHF	TGTGCCAGCAGCGATCTAGACAGGGGCAATCAGCCCCAGCATTTT
TRBJ1-4	NA	NA	TRBV6-5	CASTRGAGNEKLFF	TGTGCCAGCACCCGGGGGGCGGGTAATGAAAAACTGTTTTTT
TRBJ1-2	NA	NA	TRBV12-3/TRBV12-4	CASSLGGPYGYTF	TGTGCCAGCAGTTTGGGGGGACCGTATGGCTACACCTTC
TRBJ1-1	NA	NA	TRBV5-1	CASRREGGGTEAFF	TGCGCCAGCCGTCGGGAAGGGGGAGGCACTGAAGCTTTCTTT
TRBJ2-7	once	NA	TRBV24-1	CATHPERSGPYEQYF	TGTGCCACCCATCCGGAAAGGAGCGGCCCCTACGAGCAGTACTTC
TRBJ1-5	NA	NA	TRBV6-1	CASSEASKQPQHF	TGTGCCAGCAGTGAAGCAAGTAAGCAGCCCCAGCATTTT
TRBJ2-7	NA	TRBD2	TRBV27	CASRVAGGPYEQYF	TGTGCCAGCAGGGTAGCGGGAGGGCCCTACGAGCAGTACTTC
TRBJ2-1	NA	NA	TRBV19	CASSRGNYNEQFF	TGTGCCAGTAGTAGGGGGAATTACAATGAGCAGTTCTTC